This T cell receptor beta chain comes out of a study of Ad26.COV2.S vaccination and SARS-CoV-2 variants. Findings and caveats of the study: Total T cell responses, in the TCR breadth and depth analyses, may have been underestimated.

Treatment denoted: around 19 received Ad26.COV2.S at low or high dose, single or two shots; 5 received placebo; per-sample allocation not given. Day 63 following the first vaccine or placebo injection was when the samples were taken. As regards this clone: The antigen is undetermined.

Data came from immunoSEQ multiplex PCR; TCRdb stores just in-frame clones and leaves some out. This table holds 300,000 to 350,000 clones, approximately 87% found once. This clonotype originated in a person between 18 and 65 years old who received the Ad26.COV2.S COVID-19 vaccine or a placebo. The input for sequencing was peripheral blood, taken in a trial of Ad26.COV2.S vaccine versus placebo.

The CDR3 region has the DNA TGCGCCAGCAGCCCAGGCCTAGCGGGACCCCGGGGGTTCTTC. Its translation is CASSPGLAGPRGFF. The chain is built from TRBV4-1 and TRBJ2-1; 9 nucleotides agree with TRBD2. Germline lookup yields CDR1 MGHRA and CDR2 YSYEKL. This CDR3 is 14 amino acids long. V was pared by 4 bases and J by 15 bases, with 13 bases of the junction left unmatched.